This entry concerns a single TCR beta chain. As to time point: pretreatment peripheral blood. The CDR3 runs 19 residues. After removal of 1 base from V and 3 bases from J, the junction contained 18 bases not matched to a gene. Germline assignment: CDR1 SEHNR and CDR2 FQNEAQ (reference sequence). This specimen comes from a study of PD-L1 blockade in urothelial cancer. At the level of the study: Starting in the mid-2010s, patients were given atezolizumab (1,200 mg intravenously every 3 weeks). Analyses were performed on blood at 3 weeks after treatment start (the second dose) and at 6 weeks.

Measured with immunoSEQ multiplex PCR; TCRdb has only the in-frame clones, and not every one. The table has roughly 55,000 clones, about 86% seen once. V gene TRBV7-9 combines with J gene TRBJ2-7; TRBD1 matches 7 bases. The TCR sequence derives from a man in his fifties or sixties with urothelial cancer. The sequencing used PBMCs, collected around atezolizumab (anti-PD-L1) treatment. The DNA of the CDR3 is TGTGCCAGCAGCTTAGGTTTATCTGGACAGGTCAACCCGGGCTACGAGCAGTACTTC. Protein product: CASSLGLSGQVNPGYEQYF.